The T cell receptor (beta chain) described here comes from a study of resident and recirculating memory T cells in vitiligo. V dropped 3 bases and J dropped 4 bases, with 6 bases sitting between them. This CDR3 spans 12 amino acids. Germline CDR1 reads MGHRA; CDR2 reads YSYEKL. This clone was seen just once. The protocol was immunoSEQ multiplex PCR, while the TCRdb copy is restricted to in-frame clones and leaves out a portion. This table holds 40,000 to 45,000 clones, about 93% found once. V and J are TRBV4-1 and TRBJ1-1, with D uncertain. Sequencing used blood. This clonotype originated in a male donor with vitiligo. CDR3 amino acids: CASSHYGTEAFF. As DNA, the CDR3 is TGCGCCAGCAGCCACTATGGCACTGAAGCTTTCTTT.